This TCR beta chain was documented in a study of glioma-infiltrating T cells. With respect to this clonotype: The antigen is undetermined.

The iRepertoire nested amplicon-rescue multiplex PCR amplified TCR alpha and beta CDR3s from RNA. In TCRdb, the multiplex PCR reads were re-called with MiXCR into one record per CDR3 protein. The data show tens of thousands of distinct CDR3 sequences, roughly 39% seen once. Germline values: CDR1 MNHEY, CDR2 SVGEGT. J lost 12 bases, V lost 5 bases, and 17 bases had no gene match. This CDR3 comprises 15 residues. Broader study findings: Gliomas, especially low-grade, showed above-expected tissue-blood divergence; non-neoplastic patients showed below. Tissue and blood shared very few CDR3 sequences.

This sequence originates from a human donor with low-grade glioma or glioblastoma, undergoing nonglioma brain surgery, or in good health (not recorded which). The chain employs TRBV6-2 or TRBV6-3 and TRBJ2-7, with TRBD2 identical over 9 bases. The material sequenced was glioma tissue, nonneoplastic brain tissue, or PBMCs (not recorded which). The CDR3 protein is CASSVSGGSSYERYF. DNA for the CDR3: TGTGCCAGCAGTGTTAGCGGGGGCAGCTCCTACGAGAGGTACTTC.